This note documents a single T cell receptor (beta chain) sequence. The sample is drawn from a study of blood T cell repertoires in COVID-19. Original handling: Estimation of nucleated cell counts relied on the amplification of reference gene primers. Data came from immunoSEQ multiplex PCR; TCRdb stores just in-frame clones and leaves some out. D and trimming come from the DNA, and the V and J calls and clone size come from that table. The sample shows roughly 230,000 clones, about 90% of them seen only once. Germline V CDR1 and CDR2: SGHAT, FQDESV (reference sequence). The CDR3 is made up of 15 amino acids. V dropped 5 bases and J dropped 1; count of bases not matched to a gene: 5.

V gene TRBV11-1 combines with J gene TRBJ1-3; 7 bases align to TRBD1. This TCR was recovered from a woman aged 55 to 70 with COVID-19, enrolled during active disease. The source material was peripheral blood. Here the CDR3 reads CASSTQTGSGNTIYF. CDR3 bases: TGTGCCAGCAGCACCCAGACAGGGTCTGGAAACACCATATATTTT.